The clone carrying this T cell receptor beta chain was recorded many times. Its antigen is not identified. These data are taken from a study of T-cell reconstitution after alpha-beta-depleted transplantation in children. Trimming cost V 3 bases and J 2 bases, with 13 bases left between them. The CDR3 totals 15 residues. The germline V gene encodes CDR1 MDHEN and CDR2 SYDVKM. The TCRbeta library was prepared with unique molecular identifiers. TCRdb recomputed calls from the PCR reads with MiXCR, one row per CDR3 protein. Here the sample spans about 300,000 distinct CDR3 sequences, roughly a tenth being singletons. General study points: Newly produced T cells mostly provided counts and TCRbeta diversity after one year, as hyperexpanded clones declined.

The V and J genes are TRBV28 and TRBJ2-5; TRBD1 or TRBD2 may be the D gene (6 bases each). The starting material was PBMCs, obtained before TCRalphabeta/CD19-depleted stem cell transplant. This TCR derives from a boy younger than two with acute myeloid leukemia, due to receive a stem cell transplant. CDR3 sequence (DNA): TGTGCCAGCAGTTTCAGGGGAGGTGGACAAGAGACCCAGTACTTC. Protein sequence: CASSFRGGGQETQYF.